This T cell receptor (beta chain) came from a study of early T cells in non-severe SARS-CoV-2 infection. Study-level information: Chains stayed unpaired after sequencing of bulk RNA from unsorted whole blood.

This CDR3 comprises 14 residues. The germline V gene encodes CDR1 SEHNR and CDR2 FQNEAQ (reference sequence). The J segment lost 4 bases and the V segment lost 3 bases, leaving 2 bases of the junction unmatched. The protocol attached unique molecular identifiers to individual cDNA molecules. TCRdb itself ran the 5' RACE reads through MiXCR, one entry per CDR3 protein. Of about 94,000 distinct CDR3 sequences in the sample, over 10% are singletons; the top ten hold about 2.1%. Only a few counts were recorded for this clonotype. Its antigen is unidentified. Study conclusions and caveats: A preference for anti-spike CD8 responses marked VDJdb matching, which missed private and CD4 specificities.

The TCR comes from an adult who was a healthcare worker with PCR-confirmed SARS-CoV-2 infection or an uninfected control (not recorded which). The V and J genes are TRBV7-9 and TRBJ1-5; 8 positions agree with TRBD1. The sequencing sample was made of whole blood. CDR3 sequence: CASSFQGANQPQHF. As DNA, the CDR3 is TGTGCCAGCAGCTTTCAGGGGGCGAATCAGCCCCAGCATTTT.